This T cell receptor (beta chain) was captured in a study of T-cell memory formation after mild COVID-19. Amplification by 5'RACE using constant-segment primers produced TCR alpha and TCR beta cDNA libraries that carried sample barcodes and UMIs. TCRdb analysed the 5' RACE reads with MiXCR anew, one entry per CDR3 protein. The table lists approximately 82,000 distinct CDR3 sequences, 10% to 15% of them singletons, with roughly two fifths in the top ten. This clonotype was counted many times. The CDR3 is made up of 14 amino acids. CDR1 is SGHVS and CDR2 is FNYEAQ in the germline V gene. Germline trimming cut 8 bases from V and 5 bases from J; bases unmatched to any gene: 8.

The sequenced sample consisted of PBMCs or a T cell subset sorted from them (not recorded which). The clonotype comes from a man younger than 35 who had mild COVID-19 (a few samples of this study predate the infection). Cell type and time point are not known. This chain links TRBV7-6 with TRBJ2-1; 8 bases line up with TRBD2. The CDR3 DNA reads TGTGCCAGCGGCCGGGGGGGCTACAACAATGAGCAGTTCTTC. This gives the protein CASGRGGYNNEQFF.